This is a list of T cell receptor beta chains from one sample in a study of OX40 agonist ivuxolimab in advanced cancers. Here immunoSEQ multiplex PCR was the method, and the copy in TCRdb shows in-frame clones only, minus some. The table lists about 80,000 clones, 85% to 95% of them singletons. The sample here was CD4+ or CD8+ T cells sorted from blood, taken in a trial of the OX40 agonist ivuxolimab. The receptors were sampled from an adult with an advanced solid tumor such as melanoma, head and neck, liver or kidney cancer. Both conserved end residues are part of each CDR3. The D gene is left open where the match is weak. Clone size, where shown, is once, few, many, or a class for clones that have expanded.

>TRBV5-1|TRBJ1-3|-|-
TGCGCCAGCAGCTTGACCGACTCTGGAAACACCATATATTTT
CASSLTDSGNTIYF
>TRBV11-2|TRBJ1-3|once|TRBD1
TGTGCCAGCAGATATCAGGGGGCCTATGGAAACACCATATATTTT
CASRYQGAYGNTIYF
>TRBV19|TRBJ2-7|-|TRBD2
TGTGCCAGTAGTAAGACTAGCAGCTTCTACGAGCAGTACTTC
CASSKTSSFYEQYF
>TRBV10-3|TRBJ2-7|-|TRBD1
TGTGCCATCAACCCGGGACAGATCGGTTCCCACGAGCAGTACTTC
CAINPGQIGSHEQYF
>TRBV2|TRBJ2-5|-|-
TGTGCCAGCAGTGGGCCCAACGGGGAGGGGGAGTACTTC
CASSGPNGEGEYF
>TRBV7-9|TRBJ1-4|-|TRBD1
TGTGCCAGCAGCAGGACAGGGGGCGGTGATGAAAAACTGTTTTTT
CASSRTGGGDEKLFF
>TRBV6-5|TRBJ2-1|once|-
TGTGCCAGCAGTTACTCTTACAGTGGCGATGAGCAGTTCTTC
CASSYSYSGDEQFF
>TRBV19|TRBJ2-3|once|-
TGTGCCAGTACCCCCGGGGGCTTCACAGATACGCAGTATTTT
CASTPGGFTDTQYF
>TRBV9|TRBJ2-6|-|-
TGTGCCAGCAGCGTAGTTCCTGGGGCCAACGTCCTGACTTTC
CASSVVPGANVLTF
>TRBV10-1|TRBJ2-7|-|-
TGCGCCAGCAGTGACTCTAGCGAGCCGTCGTCCTACGAGCAGTACTTC
CASSDSSEPSSYEQYF
>TRBV30|TRBJ2-1|-|-
TGTGCCTGGAGTCCGGAGTACAATGAGCAGTTCTTC
CAWSPEYNEQFF
>TRBV7-8|TRBJ2-2|-|-
TGTGCCAGCAGTAAGGGGCCGGGGGGCTCTGGTACCGGGGAGCTGTTTTTT
CASSKGPGGSGTGELFF
>TRBV14|TRBJ2-7|-|TRBD2
TGTGCCAGCAGGACTAGCGGGATTCACGAGCAGTACTTC
CASRTSGIHEQYF
>TRBV30|TRBJ1-4|-|TRBD1
TGTGCCAGGACAGGGGGTGAAGAAAAACTGTTTTTT
CARTGGEEKLFF
>TRBV29-1|TRBJ2-3|-|-
TGCAGCGTTGTAGTCCCCAGGGGCACAGATACGCAGTATTTT
CSVVVPRGTDTQYF
>TRBV15|TRBJ2-7|-|TRBD1
TGTGCCACCAGCAGAACCCCCGGGACAGGGGTCGAGCAGTACTTC
CATSRTPGTGVEQYF
>TRBV7-9|TRBJ2-7|few|-
TGTGCCAGCAGCTTTGTCAGCTTCGGCGAGCAGTACTTC
CASSFVSFGEQYF
>TRBV4-2|TRBJ1-3|-|-
TGTGCCAGCAGCCAAGATTCCAGAGGAAACACCATATATTTT
CASSQDSRGNTIYF
>TRBV28|TRBJ1-2|-|-
TGTGCCAGCAGTTTATGGACAGAACGATCATATGGCTACACCTTC
CASSLWTERSYGYTF
>TRBV7-9|TRBJ1-3|-|-
TGTGCCAGCAGCTCGCCAGATTCGGGGAAAAGAATCTCTGGAAACACCATATATTTT
CASSSPDSGKRISGNTIYF
>TRBV19|TRBJ1-1|-|-
TGTGCCAGTAGCCCGCTTTCCTGGCCGAACACTGAAGCTTTCTTT
CASSPLSWPNTEAFF
>TRBV6-1|TRBJ1-4|-|-
TGTGCCAGCAGGGGCCTCAGGAATGAAAAACTGTTTTTT
CASRGLRNEKLFF
>TRBV9|TRBJ1-3|-|-
TGTGCCAGCAGCGTAGGCGAGGGGGAAAGCTCTGGAAACACCATATATTTT
CASSVGEGESSGNTIYF
>TRBV2|TRBJ2-7|once|TRBD2
TGTGCCAGCAGTGAAGTAGCGGGAGGGCCCTACGAGCAGTACTTC
CASSEVAGGPYEQYF
>TRBV29-1|TRBJ2-1|-|TRBD2
TGCAGCGTTGACATGTGGGTAAGGGGAGGGGAAGGGAATGAGCAGTTCTTC
CSVDMWVRGGEGNEQFF
>TRBV27|TRBJ2-5|-|-
TGTGCCAGCAACCCAATACAGGGTTCGCGAGAGACCCAGTACTTC
CASNPIQGSRETQYF
>TRBV4-1|TRBJ1-1|-|-
TGCGCCAGCAGCCAAGATCTAAGCCCTGAAGCTTTCTTT
CASSQDLSPEAFF
>TRBV9|TRBJ1-1|-|-
TGTGCCAGCAGCCCCGCCCAGACAGGCTACACTGAAGCTTTCTTT
CASSPAQTGYTEAFF
>TRBV9|TRBJ1-2|-|-
TGTGCCAGCAGCGTCGACAGATTCAACTATGGCTACACCTTC
CASSVDRFNYGYTF
>TRBV29-1|TRBJ2-3|-|TRBD2
TGCAGCGTTGAAGGCGGGAGGGCAGATACGCAGTATTTT
CSVEGGRADTQYF
>TRBV10-1|TRBJ1-5|-|TRBD1
TGCGCCAGCAGAAACGACAGGGGCAATCAGCCCCAGCATTTT
CASRNDRGNQPQHF
>TRBV7-3|TRBJ1-6|-|-
TGTGCCGGCTCGGACTATAGGTCACCCCTCCACTTT
CAGSDYRSPLHF
>TRBV12-5|TRBJ1-1|-|-
TGTGCTAGTGGGGGGGCGGATGGACAGCCTAACACTGAAGCTTTCTTT
CASGGADGQPNTEAFF
>TRBV6-6|TRBJ2-5|-|-
TGTGCCAGCAGTTCGGGGATCCAAGAGACCCAGTACTTC
CASSSGIQETQYF
>TRBV7-8|TRBJ1-2|-|-
TGTGCCAGCAGCTATACACGGAGTGGAGCCTATGGCTACACCTTC
CASSYTRSGAYGYTF
>TRBV5-1|TRBJ2-7|-|-
TGCGCCAGCAGCCTAGACAACTACGAGCAGTACTTC
CASSLDNYEQYF
>TRBV9|TRBJ2-1|few|-
TGTGCCAGCAGCGTAAGTGGCGGGGATAGCTCCTACAATGAGCAGTTCTTC
CASSVSGGDSSYNEQFF
>TRBV19|TRBJ2-7|-|TRBD1
TGTGCCAGTAGTATCGGACAGGGGCCCTCCTACGAGCAGTACTTC
CASSIGQGPSYEQYF
>TRBV11-2|TRBJ2-7|-|-
TGTGCCAGCAGCGCAACTCTCGTAGAGCCCTCCTACGAGCAGTACTTC
CASSATLVEPSYEQYF
>TRBV14|TRBJ2-1|-|-
TGTGCCAGCAGCCAATTCAGGGCGAATGAGCAGTTCTTC
CASSQFRANEQFF
>TRBV4-3|TRBJ1-1|-|-
TGCGCCAGCAGCCAAGGTACAGGGTCCCAGTCCGGTAATGAAGCTTTCTTT
CASSQGTGSQSGNEAFF
>TRBV27|TRBJ1-2|-|-
TGTGCCAGCAGTTGGGGGGTAGGGGGGTTGGACTATGGCTACACCTTC
CASSWGVGGLDYGYTF
>TRBV28|TRBJ1-3|-|-
TGTGCCAGCAGTCCACAGGGTTCTGGAAACACCATATATTTT
CASSPQGSGNTIYF
>TRBV7-2|TRBJ2-7|-|TRBD2
TGTGCCAGCAGCTTACCACTAGCGGGAAAGCACGAGCAGTACTTC
CASSLPLAGKHEQYF